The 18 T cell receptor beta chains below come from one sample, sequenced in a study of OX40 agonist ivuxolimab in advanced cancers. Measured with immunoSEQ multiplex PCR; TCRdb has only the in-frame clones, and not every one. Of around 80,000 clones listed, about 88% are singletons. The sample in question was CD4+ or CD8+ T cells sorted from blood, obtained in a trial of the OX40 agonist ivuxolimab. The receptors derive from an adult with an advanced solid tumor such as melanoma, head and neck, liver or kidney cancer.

CDR3 sequence (DNA): TGTGCCAGCTCACTCACAGTAACCGAGTATGAAGCTTTCTTT. This encodes CASSLTVTEYEAFF. The rearrangement links TRBV18 to TRBJ1-1, with D uncertain. The CDR3 contains 14 residues. The germline V gene has CDR1 KGHSH and CDR2 LQKENI. V was cut by 4 bases and J by 7 bases, with 16 bases left in between.

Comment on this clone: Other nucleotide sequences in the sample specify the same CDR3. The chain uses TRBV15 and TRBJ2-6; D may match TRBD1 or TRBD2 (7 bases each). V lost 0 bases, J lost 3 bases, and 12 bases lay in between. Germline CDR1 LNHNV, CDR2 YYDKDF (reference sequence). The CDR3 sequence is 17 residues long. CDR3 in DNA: TGTGCCACCAGCAGAGAGCCAGGGGGGGGTGGGGCCAACGTCCTGACTTTC. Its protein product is CATSREPGGGGANVLTF.

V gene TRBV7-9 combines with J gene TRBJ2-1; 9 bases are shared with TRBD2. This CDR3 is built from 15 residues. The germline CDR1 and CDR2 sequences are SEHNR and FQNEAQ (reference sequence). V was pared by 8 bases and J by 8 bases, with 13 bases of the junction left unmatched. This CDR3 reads CASVRGGGASDEQFF. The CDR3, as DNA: TGTGCCAGCGTCCGCGGCGGGGGGGCCAGCGATGAGCAGTTCTTC.

CDR3 in DNA: TGTGCCATCAGACCGGGTAGAACAGATACGCAGTATTTT. It codes for CAIRPGRTDTQYF. The gene calls are TRBV10-3 and TRBJ2-3; D is unclear. Germline CDR1 reads ENHRY; CDR2 reads SYGVKD. V was clipped by 6 bases and J by 3 bases, with 10 bases between them. The CDR3 sequence is 13 residues long.

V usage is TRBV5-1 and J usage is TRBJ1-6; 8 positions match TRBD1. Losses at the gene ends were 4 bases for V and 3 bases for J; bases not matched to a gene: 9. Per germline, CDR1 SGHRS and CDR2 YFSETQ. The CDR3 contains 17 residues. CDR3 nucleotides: TGCGCCAGCAGCCCAACTTCCGGGACAGGCTATAATTCACCCCTCCACTTT. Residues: CASSPTSGTGYNSPLHF. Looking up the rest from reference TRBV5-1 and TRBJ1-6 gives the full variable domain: KAGVTQTPRYLIKTRGQQVTLSCSPISGHRSVSWYQQTPGQGLQFLFEYFSETQRNKGNFPGRFSGRQFSNSRSEMNVSTLELGDSALYLCASSPTSGTGYNSPLHFGNGTRLTVT.

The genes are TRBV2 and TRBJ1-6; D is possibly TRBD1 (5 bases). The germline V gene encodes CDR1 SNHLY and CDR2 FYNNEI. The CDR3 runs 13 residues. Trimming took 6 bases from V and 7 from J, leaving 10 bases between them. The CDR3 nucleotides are TGTGCCAGCAGCCCGGGACCAAATTCACCCCTCCACTTT. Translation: CASSPGPNSPLHF.

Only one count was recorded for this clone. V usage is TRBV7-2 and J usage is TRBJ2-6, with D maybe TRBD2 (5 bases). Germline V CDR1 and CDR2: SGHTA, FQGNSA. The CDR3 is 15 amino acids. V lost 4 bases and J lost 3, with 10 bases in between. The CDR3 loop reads CASSYRGLGANVLTF. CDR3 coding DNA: TGTGCCAGCAGCTATCGAGGGCTTGGGGCCAACGTCCTGACTTTC.

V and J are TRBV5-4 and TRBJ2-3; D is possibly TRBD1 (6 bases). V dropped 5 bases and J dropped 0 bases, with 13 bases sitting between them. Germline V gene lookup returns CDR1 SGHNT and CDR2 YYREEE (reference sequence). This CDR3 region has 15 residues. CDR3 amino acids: CASRSGQPSTDTQYF. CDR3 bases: TGTGCCAGCAGATCCGGACAGCCTAGCACAGATACGCAGTATTTT. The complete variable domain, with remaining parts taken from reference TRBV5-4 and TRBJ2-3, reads ETGVTQSPTHLIKTRGQQVTLRCSSQSGHNTVSWYQQALGQGPQFIFQYYREEENGRGNFPPRFSGLQFPNYSSELNVNALELDDSALYLCASRSGQPSTDTQYFGPGTRLTVL.

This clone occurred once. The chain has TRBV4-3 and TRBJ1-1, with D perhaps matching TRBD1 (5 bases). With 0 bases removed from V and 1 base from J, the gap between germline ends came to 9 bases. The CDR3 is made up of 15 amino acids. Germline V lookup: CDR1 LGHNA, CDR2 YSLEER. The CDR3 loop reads CASSQDPGGNTEAFF. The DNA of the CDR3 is TGCGCCAGCAGCCAAGATCCCGGGGGGAACACTGAAGCTTTCTTT.

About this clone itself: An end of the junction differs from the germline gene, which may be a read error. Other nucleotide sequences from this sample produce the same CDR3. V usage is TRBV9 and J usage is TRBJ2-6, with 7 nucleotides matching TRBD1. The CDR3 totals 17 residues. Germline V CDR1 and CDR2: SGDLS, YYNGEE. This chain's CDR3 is CASRKDRSNSGANVLTF. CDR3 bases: TGTGCCAGCAGGAAGGACAGGTCGAACTCTGGGGCCAACGTCCTGACCTTC.

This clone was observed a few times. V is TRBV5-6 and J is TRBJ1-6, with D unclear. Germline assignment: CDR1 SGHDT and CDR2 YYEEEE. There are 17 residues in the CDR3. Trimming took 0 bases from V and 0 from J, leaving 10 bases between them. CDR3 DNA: TGTGCCAGCAGCTTGGGACCGCCGAGCTCCTATAATTCACCCCTCCACTTT. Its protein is CASSLGPPSSYNSPLHF.

The CDR3 reads CASSVRQGFTNSPLHF. In nucleotides, the CDR3 is TGTGCCAGCAGTGTGCGTCAGGGATTTACTAATTCACCCCTCCACTTT. The chain uses TRBV2 and TRBJ1-6, with TRBD1 as a possible D gene (5 bases). V lost 4 bases, J lost 6 bases, and 16 bases lay in between. Looked up from germline, CDR1 is SNHLY and CDR2 is FYNNEI. CDR3 size: 16 residues.

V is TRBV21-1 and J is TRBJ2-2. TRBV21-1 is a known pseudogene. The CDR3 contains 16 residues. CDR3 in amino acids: CASSKRRFANTGELFF. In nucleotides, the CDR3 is TGTGCCAGCAGCAAACGGCGCTTCGCGAACACCGGGGAGCTGTTTTTT.

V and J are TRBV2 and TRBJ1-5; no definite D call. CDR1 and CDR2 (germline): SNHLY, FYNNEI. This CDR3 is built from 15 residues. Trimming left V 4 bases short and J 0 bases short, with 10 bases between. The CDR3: CASSGGSYSNQPQHF. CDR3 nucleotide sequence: TGTGCCAGCAGTGGTGGTTCGTATAGCAATCAGCCCCAGCATTTT.

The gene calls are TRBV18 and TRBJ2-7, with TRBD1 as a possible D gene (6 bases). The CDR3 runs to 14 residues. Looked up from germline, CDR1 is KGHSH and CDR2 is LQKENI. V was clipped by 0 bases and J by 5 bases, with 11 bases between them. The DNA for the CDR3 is TGTGCCAGCTCACCACCCACAGGGAGCAACGAGCAGTACTTC. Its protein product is CASSPPTGSNEQYF.

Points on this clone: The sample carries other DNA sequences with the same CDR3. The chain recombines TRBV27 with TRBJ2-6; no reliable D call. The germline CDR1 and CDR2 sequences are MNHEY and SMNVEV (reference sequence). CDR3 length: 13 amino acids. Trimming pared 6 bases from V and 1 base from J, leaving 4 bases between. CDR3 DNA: TGTGCCAGCAGCCGATCTGGGGCCAACGTCCTGACTTTC. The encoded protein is CASSRSGANVLTF.

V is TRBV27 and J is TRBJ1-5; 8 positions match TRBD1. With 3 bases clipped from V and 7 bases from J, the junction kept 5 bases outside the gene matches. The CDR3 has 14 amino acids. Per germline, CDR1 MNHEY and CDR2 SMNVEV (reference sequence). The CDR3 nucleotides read TGTGCCAGCAGTTTCAGGGGGCGCGGGCAGCCCCAGCATTTT. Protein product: CASSFRGRGQPQHF.

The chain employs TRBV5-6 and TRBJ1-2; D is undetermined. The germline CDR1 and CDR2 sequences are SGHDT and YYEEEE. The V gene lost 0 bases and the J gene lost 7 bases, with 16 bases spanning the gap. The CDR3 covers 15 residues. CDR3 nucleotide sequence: TGTGCCAGCAGCTTGGAGCGTGGCAGCCTTGGTGGCTACACCTTC. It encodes CASSLERGSLGGYTF. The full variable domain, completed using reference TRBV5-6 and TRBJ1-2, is DAGVTQSPTHLIKTRGQQVTLRCSPKSGHDTVSWYQQALGQGPQFIFQYYEEEERQRGNFPDRFSGHQFPNYSSELNVNALLLGDSALYLCASSLERGSLGGYTFGSGTRLTVV.